This T cell receptor (beta chain) was sequenced in a study of blood T cell repertoires in COVID-19. The method was immunoSEQ multiplex PCR; TCRdb's version includes in-frame clones alone and lacks a portion of them. The sample holds roughly 200,000 clones, 88% seen once. Researchers sorted participants into cohorts using their self-reported clinical history. The V gene's germline CDR1 is MNHEY and CDR2 SMNVEV (reference sequence). Trimming removed 5 bases from V and 4 bases from J; junction bases left unmatched: 10. This CDR3 spans 15 amino acids. Material for sequencing was PBMCs or T cells enriched from blood (not recorded which). The receptor was derived from a woman in her twenties or thirties who had recovered from COVID-19. V and J are TRBV27 and TRBJ1-2; 7 positions agree with TRBD1. DNA for the CDR3: TGTGCCAGCAGTCCCGATTTAGGGGGCTTCTATGGCTACACCTTC. Translation: CASSPDLGGFYGYTF.